One sample yielded the 30 T cell receptor beta chains listed below, sequenced in a study of regulatory T cells in long-lasting Graves disease. Investigators prepared the TCR beta libraries by applying iRepertoire HTBI primers and Arm-PCR of CDR3 regions. TCRdb passed the multiplex PCR reads through MiXCR, listing each CDR3 protein once. The sample shows 200,000 to 250,000 distinct CDR3 sequences, around 20% of them seen only once. Sample time point: newly diagnosed GD, antithyroid drugs for less than 3 months. Researchers made the TCR library from RNA that was extracted from PBMCs. Sample: peripheral blood mononuclear cells (PBMCs), taken at new diagnosis, from a patient treated with antithyroid drugs. The receptors were sampled from a female donor with Graves disease.

This clonotype was observed at least ten times. J is TRBJ2-2 and V is TRBV2; D gene uncertain. The CDR3 sequence is 16 residues long. From germline, CDR1 is SNHLY and CDR2 FYNNEI. The germline V and J ends were trimmed by 1 base and 7 bases, with 16 bases remaining between them. In DNA form, the CDR3 reads TGTGCCAGCAGTGAAGGGGATAAGGTCTATGTCGGGGAGCTGTTTTTT. This encodes CASSEGDKVYVGELFF.

The CDR3 coding sequence is TGTGCCAGCAGCTTGGAGGGGCGGAAAGATACGCAGTATTTT. Translation: CASSLEGRKDTQYF. The chain employs TRBV11-2 and TRBJ2-3, with D possibly TRBD2 on 6 matching bases. V shed 3 bases and J shed 5 bases, with 12 bases lying between them. The CDR3 consists of 14 residues. The germline CDR1 and CDR2 sequences are SGHAT and FQNNGV.

This clonotype was recorded many times. In nucleotides, the CDR3 is TGTGCCAGCAGGGATCGGGGGGGCACTGAAGCTTTCTTT. Translating gives CASRDRGGTEAFF. The V gene is TRBV2, the J gene TRBJ1-1; perhaps TRBD1 as D (5 bases). With 6 bases removed from V and 4 bases from J, the gap between germline ends came to 12 bases. Looked up from germline, CDR1 is SNHLY and CDR2 is FYNNEI. This CDR3 has 13 residues.

This clonotype was counted many times. The genes are TRBV28 and TRBJ2-7; 13 positions match TRBD2. CDR1 MDHEN and CDR2 SYDVKM come from the germline V gene. This CDR3 region has 15 residues. V shed 5 bases, J shed 4 bases, and the junction held 5 bases outside the gene matches. The CDR3 spells CASSPTSGGPYEQYF. The CDR3 coding sequence is TGTGCCAGCAGTCCGACTAGCGGGGGGCCATACGAGCAGTACTTC.

On this clonotype: Just one base apart from a much larger clone, this may be a read error. This chain uses TRBV3-1 with TRBJ2-5; TRBD2 might be the D (5 bases). This CDR3 region has 13 residues. Trimming pared 2 bases from V and 1 base from J, leaving 5 bases between. Per germline, CDR1 LGHDT and CDR2 YNNKEL (reference sequence). CDR3 loop: CASSQRGQETQYF. The CDR3 coding sequence is TGTGCCAGCAGCCAACGGGGCCAAGAGACCCAGTACTTC.

The CDR3 nucleotides read TGTGCCAGTAGTATCAACAGGGAAGCCTCTGGAAACACCATATATTTT. Translating gives CASSINREASGNTIYF. V usage is TRBV19 and J usage is TRBJ1-3; the D gene is possibly TRBD1 (6 bases). Germline values: CDR1 LNHDA, CDR2 SQIVND (reference sequence). This CDR3 spans 16 amino acids. The germline V and J ends were trimmed by 3 bases and 0 bases, with 12 bases remaining between them. Combining the CDR3 with reference TRBV19 and TRBJ1-3 gives the whole variable domain DGGITQSPKYLFRKEGQNVTLSCEQNLNHDAMYWYRQDPGQGLRLIYYSQIVNDFQKGDIAEGYSVSREKKESFPLTVTSAQKNPTAFYLCASSINREASGNTIYFGEGSWLTVV.

This clonotype was detected many times. V gene TRBV6-1 combines with J gene TRBJ2-7; 7 bases are shared with TRBD2. Germline V gene data show CDR1 as MNHNS and CDR2 as SASEGT. This CDR3 comprises 13 residues. Unmatched junction bases numbered 9, after V lost 10 bases and J lost 3 bases. CDR3 residues: CATIAGELYEQYF. In nucleotides, the CDR3 is TGTGCCACAATAGCGGGCGAGCTCTACGAGCAGTACTTC.

Ten or more counts support this clonotype. The germline gene is not matched at one end of the junction; a read error may be the cause. The V gene is TRBV7-2, the J gene TRBJ1-4; D unresolved. There are 15 residues in the CDR3. Germline V lookup: CDR1 SGHTA, CDR2 FQGNSA. DNA for the CDR3: TGCGCCAGCAGCCAAGATCTACCCGGACGAGAAAAACTGTTTTTT. Its translation is CASSQDLPGREKLFF.

The chain employs TRBV3-1 and TRBJ2-3; possible D gene TRBD2, 6 bases. Germline V gene lookup returns CDR1 LGHDT and CDR2 YNNKEL (reference sequence). The CDR3 spans 16 residues. V lost 0 bases, J lost 2 bases, and 12 bases lay in between. This chain's CDR3 is CASSQELGRLTDTQYF. CDR3 nucleotides: TGTGCCAGCAGCCAAGAGTTGGGGAGGCTCACAGATACGCAGTATTTT.

This clonotype was detected many times. The V gene is TRBV27, the J gene TRBJ1-5; 8 bases are shared with TRBD1. The CDR3 has 15 amino acids. Losses at the gene ends were 6 bases for V and 7 bases for J; bases not matched to a gene: 11. Per the germline V gene, CDR1 is MNHEY and CDR2 is SMNVEV (reference sequence). The CDR3 coding sequence is TGTGCCAGCAGGCCGAGGCAGGGGGCAGGCCAGCCCCAGCATTTT. Amino acids: CASRPRQGAGQPQHF.

This clonotype was seen a few times. A much larger clone sits a single nucleotide away, making a read error possible. The chain carries TRBV5-5 and TRBJ2-7; D perhaps matches TRBD2 (6 bases). V shed 7 bases and J shed 9 bases, with 17 bases lying between them. The CDR3 runs to 12 residues. Germline loops: CDR1 SGHKS, CDR2 YYEKEE (reference sequence). This chain's CDR3 is CASGQTSGGQYF. CDR3 DNA: TGTGCCAGCGGTCAGACTAGTGGTGGGCAGTACTTC.

This rearrangement joins TRBV5-1 to TRBJ1-2; no firm D call. This CDR3 spans 16 amino acids. Germline CDR1 and CDR2: SGHRS and YFSETQ. The V end was cut by 3 bases, the J end by 3 bases, with 18 bases between. CDR3 coding DNA: TGCGCCAGCAGCTCGGATGCCAAGATGGAAGACTATGGCTACACCTTC. Its translation is CASSSDAKMEDYGYTF.

The rearrangement links TRBV11-3 to TRBJ2-3; perhaps TRBD2 as D (6 bases). CDR3 length: 16 residues. The germline V gene has CDR1 SGHNT and CDR2 YENEEA. V was cut by 3 bases and J by 1 base, with 14 bases left in between. For the CDR3, the DNA is TGTGCCAGCAGCTTTGACGGGAGTGGTGGCACAGATACGCAGTATTTT. It translates to CASSFDGSGGTDTQYF.

This clonotype was detected many times. The chain joins TRBV18 to TRBJ2-7; D is undetermined. Germline CDR1 and CDR2: KGHSH and LQKENI. V dropped 3 bases and J dropped 3 bases, with 3 bases sitting between them. The CDR3 runs 11 residues. The CDR3 here is CASSPDYEQYF. The DNA of the CDR3 is TGTGCCAGCTCACCGGACTACGAGCAGTACTTC. Combining the CDR3 with reference TRBV18 and TRBJ2-7 gives the whole variable domain NAGVMQNPRHLVRRRGQEARLRCSPMKGHSHVYWYRQLPEEGLKFMVYLQKENIIDESGMPKERFSAEFPKEGPSILRIQQVVRGDSAAYFCASSPDYEQYFGPGTRLTVT.

This clonotype was counted at least ten times. The rearrangement joins TRBV2 to TRBJ2-7; a weak D match, TRBD2 (6 bases). Trimming removed 9 bases from V and 0 bases from J, with 9 bases in between. The CDR3 runs 12 residues. Germline loops: CDR1 SNHLY, CDR2 FYNNEI. Here the CDR3 reads CASRGDSYEQYF. The DNA of the CDR3 is TGTGCCAGTCGCGGGGACTCCTACGAGCAGTACTTC.

The V call is TRBV6-2 or TRBV6-3, the J call TRBJ2-3; TRBD1 matches at 9 bases. V lost 0 bases and J lost 4; bases outside the gene matches: 11. This CDR3 is built from 18 residues. Looked up from germline, CDR1 is MNHEY and CDR2 is SVGEGT. The CDR3: CASSYSQSGQGFADTQYF. CDR3 coding DNA: TGTGCCAGCAGTTACTCGCAGTCGGGACAGGGTTTTGCAGATACGCAGTATTTT.

This clonotype was detected many times. The genes are TRBV20-1 and TRBJ2-4, with D uncertain. Trimming removed 4 bases at V and 0 bases at J, with 7 bases between. The CDR3 length is 13 residues. The germline V gene has CDR1 DFQATT and CDR2 SNEGSKA (reference sequence). CDR3 residues: CSAKVLAKNIQYF. Here the CDR3 DNA reads TGCAGTGCTAAAGTATTAGCCAAAAACATTCAGTACTTC.

This clonotype has a count of ten or more. The genes are TRBV10-3 and TRBJ1-5, with 9 positions matching TRBD1. The V segment lost 6 bases and the J segment 0 bases; nucleotides outside the gene matches: 6. This CDR3 is built from 16 residues. CDR1 is ENHRY, CDR2 SYGVKD, per germline. The CDR3 reads CAIRDRGGNSNQPQHF. The CDR3 region has the DNA TGTGCCATCAGGGACAGGGGAGGGAATAGCAATCAGCCCCAGCATTTT.

The chain couples TRBV19 to TRBJ2-3; 8 nucleotides align to TRBD1. Germline V gives CDR1 LNHDA, CDR2 SQIVND (reference sequence). The CDR3 covers 15 residues. The V gene end was trimmed by 4 bases and the J gene end by 5 bases; junction bases not matched to a gene: 8. DNA for the CDR3: TGTGCCAGTAGTACAGGGGGCAGGCGGGGAGATACGCAGTATTTT. Translating it yields CASSTGGRRGDTQYF.

This chain joins TRBV2 and TRBJ2-7; 7 positions match TRBD1. CDR3 size: 14 residues. Germline-derived CDR1 and CDR2 are SNHLY and FYNNEI. The V and J ends lost 2 bases and 4 bases, in that order; junction bases with no gene match: 5. The CDR3 sequence: CASSELGRGYEQYF. CDR3 in DNA: TGTGCCAGCAGTGAACTGGGCAGGGGGTACGAGCAGTACTTC.

This clonotype has ten or more counts. The J gene is TRBJ2-1, the V gene TRBV24-1; a weak D match, TRBD2 (5 bases). Germline-derived CDR1 and CDR2 are KGHDR and SFDVKD. The CDR3 consists of 15 residues. V lost 4 bases, J lost 7 bases, and 16 bases lay in between. CDR3 sequence: CATSDHDYQENEQFF. As DNA, the CDR3 is TGTGCCACCAGTGACCACGACTATCAGGAGAATGAGCAGTTCTTC.

This clonotype was recorded at least ten times. The chain uses TRBV6-2 or TRBV6-3 and TRBJ2-1; 7 nucleotides align to TRBD1. V gave up 4 bases and J gave up 5 bases; unmatched junction bases: 2. Germline V CDR1 and CDR2: MNHEY, SVGEGT. The CDR3 has 13 residues. This CDR3 reads CASSWGQNNEQFF. CDR3 nucleotides: TGTGCCAGCAGTTGGGGACAGAACAATGAGCAGTTCTTC.

In this sample, this clonotype turned up many times. V and J are TRBV7-2 and TRBJ1-1; possibly TRBD1 for D (6 bases). CDR3 length: 15 residues. V was shortened by 3 bases and J by 1 base, with 12 bases between the two germline ends. Germline CDR1 reads SGHTA; CDR2 reads FQGNSA. The chain's CDR3 is CASSFTGKANTEAFF. In DNA, the CDR3 is TGTGCCAGCAGCTTTACAGGGAAGGCGAACACTGAAGCTTTCTTT.

V and J are TRBV9 and TRBJ1-3; tentative D call: TRBD1 (5 bases). This CDR3 comprises 15 residues. V was clipped by 4 bases and J by 2 bases, with 13 bases between them. CDR1 and CDR2 (germline): SGDLS, YYNGEE. CDR3 DNA: TGTGCCAGCAGCTTGACAGCGTACCCTGGAAACACCATATATTTT. It codes for CASSLTAYPGNTIYF.

In this sample, this clonotype turned up a few times. The genes are TRBV12-3 or TRBV12-4 and TRBJ2-5; TRBD2 aligns across 14 bases. Unmatched junction bases numbered 12, after V lost 5 bases and J lost 4 bases. CDR3 length: 18 residues. The CDR3 reads CASSPGTSGGARGETQYF. The CDR3 bases are TGTGCCAGCAGTCCCGGGACTAGCGGGGGAGCACGTGGAGAGACCCAGTACTTC.

This clonotype showed up many times. The J gene is TRBJ2-7, the V gene TRBV6-5; D remains ambiguous. Germline CDR1 MNHEY, CDR2 SVGAGI. Trimming shortened V by 0 bases and J by 3 bases, and 3 bases separated the two germline ends. The CDR3 is 12 amino acids. The DNA for the CDR3 is TGTGCCAGCAGTTACTCTGTCTACGAGCAGTACTTC. The encoded protein is CASSYSVYEQYF.

The chain links TRBV10-3 to TRBJ1-2; D is ambiguous. The CDR3 covers 14 residues. The germline V gene has CDR1 ENHRY and CDR2 SYGVKD. Trimming cost V 3 bases and J 5 bases, with 13 bases left between them. For the CDR3, the DNA is TGTGCCATCAGTGAACGGGGTCCCGAATATGGCTACACCTTC. Its protein product is CAISERGPEYGYTF.

This clonotype has only one observation. The chain joins TRBV5-1 to TRBJ1-2; D is perhaps TRBD1 (6 bases). Germline lookup yields CDR1 SGHRS and CDR2 YFSETQ. The CDR3 has 14 amino acids. The V and J ends lost 5 bases and 5 bases respectively, with 16 bases between them. In nucleotides, the CDR3 is TGCGCCAGCAGACGGGACACCAGATTTTATGGCTACACCTTC. Translated: CASRRDTRFYGYTF.

The chain recombines TRBV20-1 with TRBJ2-7, with D uncertain. Trimming left V 5 bases short and J 3 bases short, with 14 bases between. The CDR3 runs 13 residues. Per the germline V gene, CDR1 is DFQATT and CDR2 is SNEGSKA (reference sequence). CDR3 nucleotide sequence: TGCAGTGCTGATGATAGGTCTAGCTACGAGCAGTACTTC. Its protein is CSADDRSSYEQYF.

This clonotype was recorded at least ten times. The chain recombines TRBV27 with TRBJ1-1, with unresolved D. Trimming shortened V by 6 bases and J by 2 bases, and 19 bases separated the two germline ends. The germline gives CDR1 MNHEY, CDR2 SMNVEV (reference sequence). The CDR3 is 16 residues long. The CDR3 bases are TGTGCCAGCAGCTGGACTTCGAGAGCAGTAAACACTGAAGCTTTCTTT. Its protein is CASSWTSRAVNTEAFF.